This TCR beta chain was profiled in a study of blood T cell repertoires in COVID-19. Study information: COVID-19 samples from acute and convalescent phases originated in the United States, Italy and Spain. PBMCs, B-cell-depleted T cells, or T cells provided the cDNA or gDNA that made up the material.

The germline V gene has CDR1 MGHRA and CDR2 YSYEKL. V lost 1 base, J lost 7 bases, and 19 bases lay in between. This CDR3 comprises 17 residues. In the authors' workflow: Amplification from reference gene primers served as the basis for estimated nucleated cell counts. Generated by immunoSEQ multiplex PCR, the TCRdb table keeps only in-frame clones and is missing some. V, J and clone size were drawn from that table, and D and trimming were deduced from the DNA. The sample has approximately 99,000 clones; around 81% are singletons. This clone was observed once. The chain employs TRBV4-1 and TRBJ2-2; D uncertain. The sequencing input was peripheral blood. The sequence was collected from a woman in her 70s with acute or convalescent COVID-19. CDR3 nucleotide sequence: TGCGCCAGCAGCCAAGTGGGCCAAGGCTTAAATCGCGGGGAGCTGTTTTTT. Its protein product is CASSQVGQGLNRGELFF.